Given below is one TCR beta chain in context. The data belong to a study of CD8+CD57+ T cells in acquired aplastic anemia. Patients chosen for sequencing had CD8+CD57+ cells that had expanded, as shown by flow cytometry. The germline gives CDR1 DFQATT, CDR2 SNEGSKA (reference sequence). The trim removed 3 bases at V and 4 bases at J, leaving 7 bases unmatched. The CDR3 runs 14 residues. Genomic DNA served as template for TCR beta VDJ and CDR3 profiling. MiXCR, applied by TCRdb to the reads, yields one record per CDR3 protein. Of approximately 190,000 distinct CDR3 sequences in the sample, 48% were seen once.

The sequencing sample was made of sorted CD4+, CD8+, or CD8+CD57+ T cells (not recorded which) from PBMCs. The V and J genes are TRBV20-1 and TRBJ1-2, with 8 bases fitting TRBD1. The receptor comes from a human donor with aplastic anemia. In nucleotides, the CDR3 is TGCAGTGCTAGTGAGGCAGGGGGCGCCTATGGCTACACCTTC. Translation: CSASEAGGAYGYTF.